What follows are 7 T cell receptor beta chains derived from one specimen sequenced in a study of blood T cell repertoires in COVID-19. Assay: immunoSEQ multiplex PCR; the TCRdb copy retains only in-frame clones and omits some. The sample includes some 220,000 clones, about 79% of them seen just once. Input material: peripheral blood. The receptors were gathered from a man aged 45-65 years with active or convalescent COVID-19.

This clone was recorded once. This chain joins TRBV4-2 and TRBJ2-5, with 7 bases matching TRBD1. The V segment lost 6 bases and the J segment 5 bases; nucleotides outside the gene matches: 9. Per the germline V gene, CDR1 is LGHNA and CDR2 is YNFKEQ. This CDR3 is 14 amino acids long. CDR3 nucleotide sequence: TGTGCCAGCAGTTCCAGGGGGTTGAGGGAGACCCAGTACTTC. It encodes CASSSRGLRETQYF.

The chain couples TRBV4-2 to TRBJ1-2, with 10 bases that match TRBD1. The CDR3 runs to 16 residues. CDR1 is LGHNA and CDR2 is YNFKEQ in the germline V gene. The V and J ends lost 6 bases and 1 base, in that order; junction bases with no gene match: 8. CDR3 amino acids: CASSRSGTGDNYGYTF. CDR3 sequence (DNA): TGTGCCAGCAGTCGTAGCGGGACAGGGGATAACTATGGCTACACCTTC.

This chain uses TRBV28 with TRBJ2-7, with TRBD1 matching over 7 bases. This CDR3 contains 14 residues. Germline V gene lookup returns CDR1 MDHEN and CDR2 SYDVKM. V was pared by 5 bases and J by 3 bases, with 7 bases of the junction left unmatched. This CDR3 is CASSPTGTFYEQYF. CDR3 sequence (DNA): TGTGCCAGCAGTCCGACAGGGACCTTCTACGAGCAGTACTTC.

CDR3: CASSEARGWDYGYTF. The DNA of the CDR3 is TGTGCCAGCAGCGAAGCGAGGGGGTGGGATTATGGCTACACCTTC. J is TRBJ1-2 and V is TRBV7-9; tentatively, D is TRBD1 (6 bases). Germline assignment: CDR1 SEHNR and CDR2 FQNEAQ (reference sequence). V lost 5 bases and J lost 5, with 18 bases in between. The CDR3 totals 15 residues. Based on the CDR3 plus reference TRBV7-9 and TRBJ1-2, the full variable domain is DTGVSQNPRHKITKRGQNVTFRCDPISEHNRLYWYRQTLGQGPEFLTYFQNEAQLEKSRLLSDRFSAERPKGSFSTLEIQRTEQGDSAMYLCASSEARGWDYGYTFGSGTRLTVV.

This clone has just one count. The CDR3 DNA follows: TGTGCCAGTAGTCCTCGGGCAGGGGGCTCTAGAACTGAAGCTTTCTTT. Its protein product is CASSPRAGGSRTEAFF. The chain couples TRBV19 to TRBJ1-1; 8 positions agree with TRBD1. The length of the CDR3 is 16 residues. Germline CDR1 reads LNHDA; CDR2 reads SQIVND (reference sequence). Losses at the gene ends were 5 bases for V and 5 bases for J; bases not matched to a gene: 13.

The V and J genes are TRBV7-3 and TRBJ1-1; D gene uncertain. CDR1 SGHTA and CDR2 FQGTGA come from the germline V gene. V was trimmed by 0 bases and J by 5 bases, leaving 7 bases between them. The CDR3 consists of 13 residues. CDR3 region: CASSLTFRTEAFF. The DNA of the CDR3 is TGTGCCAGCAGCTTAACGTTCCGTACTGAAGCTTTCTTT.

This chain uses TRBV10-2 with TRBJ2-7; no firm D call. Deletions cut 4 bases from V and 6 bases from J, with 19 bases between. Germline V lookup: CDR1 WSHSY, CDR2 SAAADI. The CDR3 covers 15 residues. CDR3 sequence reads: CASSGFPEAPGEQYV. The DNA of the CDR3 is TGCGCCAGCAGTGGCTTTCCAGAGGCGCCCGGCGAGCAGTACGTC.